This TCR beta chain was found in a study of T and B cells in COVID-19 patients. This CDR3 region has 14 residues. Germline CDR1 and CDR2: DFQATT and SNEGSKA (reference sequence). Multiplex PCR with BIOMED2 TRB-A/B primer pools amplified TRB rearrangements. A single record per CDR3 protein comes from TCRdb applying MiXCR to the multiplex PCR reads. The table lists roughly 7,000 distinct CDR3 sequences, under 25% of them singletons. On this clonotype itself: A read error may produce the germline difference seen at one junction end.

TRB was amplified from about 260-540 ng of blood genomic DNA. This rearrangement joins TRBV20-1 to TRBJ2-1, with D maybe TRBD2 (5 bases). The receptor was derived from a human donor who had recovered from COVID-19. What was sequenced was blood. The CDR3 here is CSARGRPDLYEQFF. The CDR3 nucleotides read TGCAGTGCCAGAGGGCGCCCCGACTTATATGAGCAGTTCTTC.